The 18 T cell receptor beta chains below come from one sample, sequenced in a study of blood T cell repertoires in COVID-19. The protocol was immunoSEQ multiplex PCR, while the TCRdb copy is restricted to in-frame clones and leaves out a portion. The sample contains about 110,000 clones, 88% of which appear only once. The sample consisted of peripheral blood. These TCRs come from a human donor in a cohort sampled during active COVID-19.

The chain uses TRBV6-4 and TRBJ2-7, with D possibly matching TRBD1 (6 bases). Trimming stripped 2 bases from V and 0 bases from J, with 11 bases between. The CDR3 consists of 15 residues. Germline CDR1 and CDR2: MRHNA and SNTAGT. CDR3 bases: TGTGCCAGCAGTGACGGCGGACAGAGCTCCTACGAGCAGTACTTC. Translated, it gives CASSDGGQSSYEQYF.

This rearrangement joins TRBV19 to TRBJ2-2; D call uncertain. Trimming took 5 bases from V and 6 from J, leaving 13 bases between them. In germline, CDR1 is LNHDA, CDR2 SQIVND (reference sequence). The CDR3 sequence is 14 residues long. The CDR3 protein is CASSLWSTAGELFF. The CDR3 nucleotides are TGTGCCAGTAGTCTATGGAGCACCGCCGGGGAGCTGTTTTTT.

The chain has TRBV5-1 and TRBJ2-7; 9 bases map to TRBD2. Germline V gene lookup returns CDR1 SGHRS and CDR2 YFSETQ. The CDR3 totals 14 residues. The V segment lost 5 bases and the J segment 0 bases; nucleotides outside the gene matches: 3. CDR3 in amino acids: CASSLAGFSYEQYF. The DNA of the CDR3 is TGCGCCAGCAGTCTAGCGGGGTTCTCCTACGAGCAGTACTTC.

The chain employs TRBV6-5 and TRBJ2-7; 9 bases are a match to TRBD1. The CDR3 totals 15 residues. CDR1 and CDR2 from the germline V gene are MNHEY and SVGAGI. Trimming removed 5 bases from V and 6 bases from J; junction bases left unmatched: 11. CDR3 sequence: CASSQTGGRESEQYF. The CDR3 bases are TGTGCCAGCAGTCAAACAGGGGGCAGGGAGAGCGAGCAGTACTTC.

The CDR3 region has the DNA TGTGCCATCAGTTCCGGGTCCAACTATGGCTACACCTTC. Its protein product is CAISSGSNYGYTF. The chain joins TRBV10-3 to TRBJ1-2; D remains unclear. Trimming removed 5 bases from V and 2 bases from J, with 9 bases in between. This CDR3 contains 13 residues. Germline CDR1 ENHRY, CDR2 SYGVKD.

This chain joins TRBV2 and TRBJ2-7; 7 nucleotides align to TRBD2. Germline V gives CDR1 SNHLY, CDR2 FYNNEI. V lost 6 bases to trimming and J lost 7 bases; unmatched junction nucleotides: 15. The CDR3 totals 15 residues. The CDR3 spells CASSRTSAGAGEQYF. The CDR3 DNA reads TGTGCCAGCAGCCGTACTAGCGCCGGAGCGGGGGAGCAGTACTTC.

This chain connects TRBV5-6 to TRBJ2-7; TRBD2 matches at 8 bases. This CDR3 comprises 14 residues. With 4 bases clipped from V and 2 bases from J, the junction kept 5 bases outside the gene matches. In germline, CDR1 is SGHDT, CDR2 YYEEEE. In DNA, the CDR3 is TGTGCCAGCAGCCCGGGGGGGGATCCCTACGAGCAGTACTTC. It encodes CASSPGGDPYEQYF.

The chain recombines TRBV29-1 with TRBJ2-3; D might be TRBD2 (6 bases). The CDR3 spans 13 residues. Germline assignment: CDR1 SQVTM and CDR2 ANQGSEA. V lost 5 bases, J lost 4 bases, and 13 bases lay in between. The CDR3 loop reads CSVSGGVADTQYF. CDR3 coding DNA: TGCAGCGTTTCCGGGGGAGTCGCAGATACGCAGTATTTT.

CDR3 nucleotide sequence: TGTGCCAGCAGCTTATGGGGGGACCTACGAGATACGCAGTATTTT. Its protein is CASSLWGDLRDTQYF. J is TRBJ2-3 and V is TRBV7-2; possibly TRBD2 for D (6 bases). Trimming cost V 2 bases and J 5 bases, with 14 bases left between them. CDR1 is SGHTA and CDR2 is FQGNSA in the germline V gene. This CDR3 is 15 amino acids long.

This sequence joins TRBV18 and TRBJ1-6, with TRBD1 matching 9 bases. CDR1 and CDR2 (germline): KGHSH, LQKENI. The ends lost 5 bases at V and 5 bases at J; junction bases unmatched: 4. The length of the CDR3 is 15 residues. The CDR3 region has the DNA TGTGCCAGCTCAGAGCGGACAGGGGATAATTCACCCCTCCACTTT. Amino acid sequence: CASSERTGDNSPLHF. Based on the CDR3 plus reference TRBV18 and TRBJ1-6, the full variable domain is NAGVMQNPRHLVRRRGQEARLRCSPMKGHSHVYWYRQLPEEGLKFMVYLQKENIIDESGMPKERFSAEFPKEGPSILRIQQVVRGDSAAYFCASSERTGDNSPLHFGNGTRLTVT.

The chain links TRBV28 to TRBJ2-5, with 7 bases identical to TRBD2. Germline trimming cut 8 bases from V and 4 bases from J; bases unmatched to any gene: 10. The CDR3 has 14 amino acids. Looked up from germline, CDR1 is MDHEN and CDR2 is SYDVKM. The CDR3 loop reads CASQGAAGRETQYF. In DNA form, the CDR3 reads TGTGCCAGCCAGGGAGCAGCGGGGAGAGAGACCCAGTACTTC.

This clone was seen more than once but under ten times. The chain links TRBV7-8 to TRBJ1-3; D uncertain. V lost 5 bases, J lost 0 bases, and 11 bases lay in between. This CDR3 has 15 amino acids. Germline values: CDR1 SGHVS, CDR2 FQNEAQ. The CDR3 spells CASSVSANSGNTIYF. CDR3 bases: TGTGCCAGCAGCGTCAGCGCTAACTCTGGAAACACCATATATTTT.

V usage is TRBV27 and J usage is TRBJ2-7; D may be TRBD2 (5 bases). Germline CDR1 reads MNHEY; CDR2 reads SMNVEV (reference sequence). The CDR3 consists of 13 residues. V was clipped by 5 bases and J by 0 bases, with 8 bases between them. The DNA for the CDR3 is TGTGCCAGCAGTCCGCGGGTCTCCTACGAGCAGTACTTC. Translated: CASSPRVSYEQYF.

The genes are TRBV6-6 and TRBJ2-7, with a possible D match to TRBD2 (5 bases). The CDR3 loop spans 15 amino acids. Germline V gives CDR1 MNHNY, CDR2 SVGAGI (reference sequence). V was cut by 2 bases and J by 9 bases, with 20 bases left in between. CDR3 amino acids: CASSYEADLLLGQYF. The CDR3 coding sequence is TGTGCCAGCAGTTACGAGGCAGATCTCCTACTAGGGCAGTACTTC.

This clone appeared a single time. The rearrangement joins TRBV21-1 to TRBJ2-5; the table names TRBD1, a call not compared with the DNA. TRBV21-1 is recorded as a pseudogene. The CDR3 has 17 residues. The DNA for the CDR3 is TGTGCCAGCAGCAAACACCCGCCGGGACAGGGGCAAGAGACCCAGTACTTC. Amino acid sequence: CASSKHPPGQGQETQYF.

This chain connects TRBV7-2 to TRBJ2-1; 8 nucleotides line up with TRBD1. This CDR3 spans 18 amino acids. Germline assignment: CDR1 SGHTA and CDR2 FQGNSA. Losses at the gene ends were 5 bases for V and 7 bases for J; bases not matched to a gene: 19. Here the CDR3 DNA reads TGTGCCAGCAGCCAAGAAGGTGGCAGGGGGCATCGGGAGAATGAGCAGTTCTTC. It yields the protein CASSQEGGRGHRENEQFF. The entire variable domain, with the rest obtained from reference TRBV7-2 and TRBJ2-1, is as follows: GAGVSQSPSNKVTEKGKDVELRCDPISGHTALYWYRQSLGQGLEFLIYFQGNSAPDKSGLPSDRFSAERTGGSVSTLTIQRTQQEDSAVYLCASSQEGGRGHRENEQFFGPGTRLTVL.

The chain couples TRBV6-5 to TRBJ1-1; 9 positions agree with TRBD1. The CDR3 has 16 residues. Germline V gene data show CDR1 as MNHEY and CDR2 as SVGAGI. The ends lost 4 bases at V and 1 base at J; junction bases unmatched: 7. The CDR3 sequence is CASSSKQGARNTEAFF. The CDR3 DNA follows: TGTGCCAGCAGTTCAAAACAGGGGGCGCGGAACACTGAAGCTTTCTTT.

This clone was found once. The rearrangement links TRBV9 to TRBJ2-4; TRBD1 matches 11 bases. The germline gives CDR1 SGDLS, CDR2 YYNGEE. The CDR3 is 17 residues long. The V gene end was trimmed by 2 bases and the J gene end by 0 bases; junction bases not matched to a gene: 4. The CDR3 nucleotides are TGTGCCAGCAGCGTGGGGACAGGGGGTGGAGCCAAAAACATTCAGTACTTC. As protein: CASSVGTGGGAKNIQYF.